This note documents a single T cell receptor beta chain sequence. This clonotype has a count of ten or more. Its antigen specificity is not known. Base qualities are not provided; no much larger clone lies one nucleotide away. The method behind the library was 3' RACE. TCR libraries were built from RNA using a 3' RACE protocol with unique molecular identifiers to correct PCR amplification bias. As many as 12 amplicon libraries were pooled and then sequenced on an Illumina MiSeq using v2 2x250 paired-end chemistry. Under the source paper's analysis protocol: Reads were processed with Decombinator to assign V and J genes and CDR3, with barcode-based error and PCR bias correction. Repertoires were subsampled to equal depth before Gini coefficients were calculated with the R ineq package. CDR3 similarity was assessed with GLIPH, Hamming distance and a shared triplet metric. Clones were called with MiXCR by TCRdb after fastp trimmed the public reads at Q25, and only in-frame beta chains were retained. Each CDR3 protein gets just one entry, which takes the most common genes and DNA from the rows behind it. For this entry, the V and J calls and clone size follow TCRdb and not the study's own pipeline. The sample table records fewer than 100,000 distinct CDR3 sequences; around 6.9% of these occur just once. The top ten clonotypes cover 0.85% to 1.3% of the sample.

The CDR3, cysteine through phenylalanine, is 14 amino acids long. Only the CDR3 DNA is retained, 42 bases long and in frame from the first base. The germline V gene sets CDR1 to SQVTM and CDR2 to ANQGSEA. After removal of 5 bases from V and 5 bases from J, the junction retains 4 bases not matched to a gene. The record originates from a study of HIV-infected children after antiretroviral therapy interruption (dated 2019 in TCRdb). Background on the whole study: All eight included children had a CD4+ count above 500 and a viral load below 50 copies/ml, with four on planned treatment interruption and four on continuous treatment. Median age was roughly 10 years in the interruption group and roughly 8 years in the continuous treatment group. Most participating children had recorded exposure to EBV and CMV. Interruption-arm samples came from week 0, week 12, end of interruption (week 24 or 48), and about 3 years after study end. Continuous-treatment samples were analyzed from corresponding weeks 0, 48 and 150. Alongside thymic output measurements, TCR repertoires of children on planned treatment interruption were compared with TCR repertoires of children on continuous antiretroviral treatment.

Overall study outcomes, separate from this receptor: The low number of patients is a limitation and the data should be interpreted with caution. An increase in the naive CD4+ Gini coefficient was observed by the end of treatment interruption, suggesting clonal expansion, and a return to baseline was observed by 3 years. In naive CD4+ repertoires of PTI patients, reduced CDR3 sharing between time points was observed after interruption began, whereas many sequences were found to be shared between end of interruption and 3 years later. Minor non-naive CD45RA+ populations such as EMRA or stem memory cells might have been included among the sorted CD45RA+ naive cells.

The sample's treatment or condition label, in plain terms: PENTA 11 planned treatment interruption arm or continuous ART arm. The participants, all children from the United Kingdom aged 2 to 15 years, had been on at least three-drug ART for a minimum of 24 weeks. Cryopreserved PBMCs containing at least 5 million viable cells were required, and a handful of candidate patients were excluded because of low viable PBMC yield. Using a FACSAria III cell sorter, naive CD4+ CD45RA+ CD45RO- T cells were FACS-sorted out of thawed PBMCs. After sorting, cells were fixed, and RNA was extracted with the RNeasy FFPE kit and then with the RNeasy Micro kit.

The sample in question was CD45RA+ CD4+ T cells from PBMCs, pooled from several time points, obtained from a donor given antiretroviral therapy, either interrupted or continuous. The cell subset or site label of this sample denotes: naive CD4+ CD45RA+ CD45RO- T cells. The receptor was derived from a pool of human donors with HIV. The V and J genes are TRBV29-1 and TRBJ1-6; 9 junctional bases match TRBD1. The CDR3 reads CSVKGQGNNSPLHF. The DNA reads TGCAGCGTTAAGGGACAGGGCAATAATTCACCCCTCCACTTT.